The rows below give T cell receptor beta chains drawn from one sample of a study of persistence of HIV-infected CD4 T cells. The assay was immunoSEQ multiplex PCR, and TCRdb's table has in-frame clones only and misses some. The sample lists roughly 60,000 clones, 70% to 75% occurring once. These TCRs' antigens remain unknown. This sample comprised CD4+ T cells sorted from PBMCs after roughly 18-hour stimulation, obtained from a patient who received antiretroviral therapy. Receptors originate from an adult man with HIV who was CMV-seropositive. Both conserved end residues are part of each CDR3. The D gene is left open where the match is weak. Size is omitted from some rows. Given values are once, few, many or a class for expanded clones.

TRBV28	-	15	TRBJ1-3	-	CATSPYESSGNTIYF	TGTGCCACCTCTCCCTACGAGAGCTCTGGAAACACCATATATTTT
TRBV24-1	-	17	TRBJ2-1	-	CATSDVGKRSSYNEQFF	TGTGCCACCAGTGATGTCGGCAAGCGAAGCTCCTACAATGAGCAGTTCTTC
TRBV2	TRBD2	15	TRBJ2-2	-	CASGTSGGNTGELFF	TGTGCCTCCGGGACTAGCGGGGGTAACACCGGGGAGCTGTTTTTT
TRBV3-1/TRBV3-2	-	11	TRBJ1-3	-	CASSQVGTIYF	TGTGCCAGCAGCCAAGTTGGTACCATATATTTT
TRBV4-1	-	16	TRBJ1-4	once	CASSHRTGGTNEKLFF	TGCGCCAGCAGCCACCGGACCGGAGGGACTAATGAAAAACTGTTTTTT
TRBV13	TRBD2	17	TRBJ2-1	-	CASSRTSGGPGDNEQFF	TGTGCCAGCAGCCGGACTAGCGGGGGCCCAGGGGACAATGAGCAGTTCTTC
TRBV19	-	17	TRBJ1-5	-	CASSILPTGSIGQPQHF	TGTGCCAGTAGTATCCTCCCGACAGGCAGTATCGGTCAGCCCCAGCATTTT
TRBV6-5	-	15	TRBJ1-6	few	CASSPHRVENSPLHF	TGTGCCAGCAGTCCCCACAGGGTTGAGAATTCACCCCTCCACTTT
TRBV28	-	14	TRBJ1-1	-	CASSPGGMNTEAFF	TGTGCCAGCAGCCCCGGAGGGATGAACACTGAAGCTTTCTTT
TRBV6-1	-	14	TRBJ1-2	few	CASSDPGLRYGYTF	TGTGCCAGCAGTGACCCGGGACTGCGCTATGGCTACACCTTC
TRBV11-2	-	16	TRBJ2-2	-	CASSLGIGANTGELFF	TGTGCCAGCAGCTTAGGAATAGGGGCGAACACCGGGGAGCTGTTTTTT
TRBV10-1	-	13	TRBJ2-7	-	CASSESVASEQYF	TGCGCCAGCAGTGAGTCGGTTGCGAGCGAGCAGTACTTC
TRBV12-3/TRBV12-4	-	12	TRBJ1-4	few	CASSPHNEKLFF	TGTGCCAGCAGTCCTCACAATGAAAAACTGTTTTTT
TRBV14	TRBD1	14	TRBJ1-2	-	CASSLMGQGMRYTF	TGTGCCAGCAGCCTTATGGGACAGGGTATGCGCTACACCTTC
TRBV7-6	TRBD2	13	TRBJ2-1	-	CASSHVRGNEQFF	TGTGCCAGCAGCCACGTGCGGGGGAATGAGCAGTTCTTC
TRBV4-1	TRBD2	14	TRBJ2-7	-	CASSQVGGFYEQYF	TGCGCCAGCAGCCAAGTGGGGGGGTTTTACGAGCAGTACTTC